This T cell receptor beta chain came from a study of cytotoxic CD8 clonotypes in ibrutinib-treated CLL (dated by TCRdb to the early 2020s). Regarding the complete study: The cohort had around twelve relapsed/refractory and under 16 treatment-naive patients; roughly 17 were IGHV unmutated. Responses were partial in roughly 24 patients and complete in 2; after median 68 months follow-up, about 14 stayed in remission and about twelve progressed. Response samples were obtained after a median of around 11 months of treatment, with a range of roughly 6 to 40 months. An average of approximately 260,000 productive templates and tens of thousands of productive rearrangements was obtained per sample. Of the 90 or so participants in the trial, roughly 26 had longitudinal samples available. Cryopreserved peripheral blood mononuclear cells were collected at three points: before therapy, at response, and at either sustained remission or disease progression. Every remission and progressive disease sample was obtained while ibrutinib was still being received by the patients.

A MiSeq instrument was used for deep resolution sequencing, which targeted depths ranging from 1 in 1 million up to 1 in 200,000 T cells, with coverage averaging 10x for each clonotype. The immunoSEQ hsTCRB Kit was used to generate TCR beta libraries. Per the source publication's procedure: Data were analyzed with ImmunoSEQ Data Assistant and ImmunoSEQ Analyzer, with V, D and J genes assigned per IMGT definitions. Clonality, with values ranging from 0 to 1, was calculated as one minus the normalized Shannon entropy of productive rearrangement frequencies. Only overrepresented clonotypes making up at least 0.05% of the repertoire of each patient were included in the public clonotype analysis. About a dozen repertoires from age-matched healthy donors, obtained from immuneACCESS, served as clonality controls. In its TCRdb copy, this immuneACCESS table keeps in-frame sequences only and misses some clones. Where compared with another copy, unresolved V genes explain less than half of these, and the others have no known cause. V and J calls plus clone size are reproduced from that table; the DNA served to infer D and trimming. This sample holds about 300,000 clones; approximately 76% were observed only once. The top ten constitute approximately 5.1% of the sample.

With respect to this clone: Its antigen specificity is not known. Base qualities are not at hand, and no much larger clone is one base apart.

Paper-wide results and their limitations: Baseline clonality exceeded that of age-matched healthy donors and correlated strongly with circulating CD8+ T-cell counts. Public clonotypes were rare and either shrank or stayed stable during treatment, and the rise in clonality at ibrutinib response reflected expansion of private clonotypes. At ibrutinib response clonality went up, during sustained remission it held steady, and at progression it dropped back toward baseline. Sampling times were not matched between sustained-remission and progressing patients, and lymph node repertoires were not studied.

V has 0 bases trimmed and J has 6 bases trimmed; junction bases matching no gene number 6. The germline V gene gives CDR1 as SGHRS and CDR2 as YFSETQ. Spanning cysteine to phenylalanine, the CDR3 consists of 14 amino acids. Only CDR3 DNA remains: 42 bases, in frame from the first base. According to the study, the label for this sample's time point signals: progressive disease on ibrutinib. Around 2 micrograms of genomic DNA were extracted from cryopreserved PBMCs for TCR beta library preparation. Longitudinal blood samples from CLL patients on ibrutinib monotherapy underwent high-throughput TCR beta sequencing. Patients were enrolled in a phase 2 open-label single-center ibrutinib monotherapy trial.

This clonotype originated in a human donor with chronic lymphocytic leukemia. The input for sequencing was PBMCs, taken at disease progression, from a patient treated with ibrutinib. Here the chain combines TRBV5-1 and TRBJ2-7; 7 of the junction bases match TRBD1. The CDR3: CASSLEGAVREQYF. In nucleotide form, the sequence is TGCGCCAGCAGCTTGGAGGGGGCAGTCCGCGAGCAGTACTTC.